The 29 T cell receptor beta chains given below trace back to one sample, sequenced in a study of T cells of healthy individuals. One entry per CDR3 protein results from TCRdb running MiXCR on the 5' RACE reads. Among about 41,000 distinct CDR3 sequences listed, about 4.2% were seen once. These receptors were collected from a human donor in good health.

Turning to this clonotype: One base away lies a much larger clone, so this may be a sequencing read error. The genes are TRBV7-9 and TRBJ2-2, with D possibly matching TRBD2 (5 bases). This CDR3 is 13 amino acids long. The germline V gene has CDR1 SEHNR and CDR2 FQNEAQ (reference sequence). CDR3 in DNA: TGTGCCAGCAGCCGGACTTCCACCGGGGAGCTGTTATTT. Translated, it gives CASSRTSTGELLF.

This clonotype appeared many times. V usage is TRBV7-6 and J usage is TRBJ2-3; no clear D gene. Germline V gene sequence: CDR1 SGHVS, CDR2 FNYEAQ. V was shortened by 5 bases and J by 6 bases, with 12 bases between the two germline ends. The CDR3 consists of 13 residues. CDR3 in DNA: TGTGCCAGCAGCCTTGTCGAACTGGATACGCAGTATTTT. Translating gives CASSLVELDTQYF.

This clonotype occurred many times. V usage is TRBV20-1 and J usage is TRBJ2-2, with D possibly TRBD1 on 6 matching bases. The ends were cut back, 6 bases at V and 4 bases at J, with 12 bases in the middle. The CDR3 runs 13 residues. Per germline, CDR1 DFQATT and CDR2 SNEGSKA (reference sequence). The CDR3 DNA is TGCAGTGCCCGCGAAGGGGGCACCGGGGAGCTGTTTTTT. This sequence encodes CSAREGGTGELFF.

This clonotype was found many times. The chain employs TRBV6-5 and TRBJ2-5, with 11 bases matching TRBD2. The CDR3 runs 16 residues. CDR1 and CDR2 from the germline V gene are MNHEY and SVGAGI. V dropped 0 bases and J dropped 1; count of bases not matched to a gene: 1. The CDR3 reads CASSYSGTSGQETQYF. The CDR3 coding sequence is TGTGCCAGCAGTTACTCAGGGACTAGCGGCCAAGAGACCCAGTACTTC.

This clonotype was seen repeatedly, ten times or more. The chain couples TRBV4-3 to TRBJ1-3; D unresolved. This CDR3 is built from 14 residues. V gave up 3 bases and J gave up 4 bases, with 10 bases separating them. The germline V gene has CDR1 LGHNA and CDR2 YSLEER. The DNA of the CDR3 is TGCGCCAGCAGCCAGCCTACGAGGGGAAACACCATATATTTT. Translating gives CASSQPTRGNTIYF.

The chain links TRBV18 to TRBJ2-6, with TRBD2 as a possible D gene (6 bases). V lost 3 bases and J 0 bases, leaving 27 bases between the germline ends. The CDR3 runs to 22 residues. From germline, CDR1 is KGHSH and CDR2 LQKENI. The CDR3 DNA sequence: TGTGCCAGCTCACCGGACTCTGCGCCGCGGAAAGGAGGGATCTCTGGGGCCAACGTCCTGACTTTC. Translated: CASSPDSAPRKGGISGANVLTF. The full variable domain, its missing parts supplied by reference TRBV18 and TRBJ2-6, is NAGVMQNPRHLVRRRGQEARLRCSPMKGHSHVYWYRQLPEEGLKFMVYLQKENIIDESGMPKERFSAEFPKEGPSILRIQQVVRGDSAAYFCASSPDSAPRKGGISGANVLTFGAGSRLTVL.

This clonotype was detected many times. This chain connects TRBV6-1 to TRBJ1-4; TRBD1 might be the D (6 bases). Germline CDR1 is MNHNS and CDR2 is SASEGT. This CDR3 comprises 13 residues. Trimming removed 10 bases from V and 8 bases from J, with 17 bases in between. The DNA of the CDR3 is TGTGCCACCCTACAGGGTATTGGGGAAAAACTGTTTTTT. This codes for CATLQGIGEKLFF.

This chain links TRBV28 with TRBJ2-7; the D gene is possibly TRBD1 (6 bases). Trimming removed 3 bases at V and 1 base at J, with 10 bases between. The CDR3 extends over 14 amino acids. Germline loops: CDR1 MDHEN, CDR2 SYDVKM. CDR3 protein: CASSFRGRSYEQYF. The CDR3 DNA is TGTGCCAGCAGTTTCAGGGGCAGATCCTACGAGCAGTACTTC.

A few counts support this clonotype. The V call is TRBV12-3 or TRBV12-4, the J call TRBJ2-1, with D tentatively TRBD2 (5 bases). The germline V and J ends were trimmed by 5 bases and 4 bases, with 6 bases remaining between them. The CDR3 extends over 12 amino acids. The CDR3 loop reads CASSRLYNEQFF. The CDR3 DNA reads TGTGCCAGCAGTCGACTATACAATGAGCAGTTCTTC.

At least ten counts were recorded for this clonotype. The chain carries TRBV28 and TRBJ1-4; tentatively, D is TRBD1 (6 bases). V was clipped by 5 bases and J by 7 bases, with 17 bases between them. This CDR3 has 15 residues. Germline values: CDR1 MDHEN, CDR2 SYDVKM. CDR3 residues: CASSPQTGLGEKLFF. The CDR3 DNA follows: TGTGCCAGCAGTCCACAGACAGGATTGGGTGAAAAACTGTTTTTT.

This clonotype was observed many times. The rearrangement joins TRBV2 to TRBJ2-5; weak D call: TRBD1 (6 bases). The germline V gene has CDR1 SNHLY and CDR2 FYNNEI. Trimming took off 7 bases at V and 5 bases at J, with 17 bases between the two ends. The CDR3 loop spans 14 amino acids. CDR3 DNA: TGTGCCAGCAAGCTCGAAAGGGGGTGGGAGACCCAGTACTTC. Amino acid sequence: CASKLERGWETQYF. The variable domain in full, with the rest retrieved from reference TRBV2 and TRBJ2-5, is EPEVTQTPSHQVTQMGQEVILRCVPISNHLYFYWYRQILGQKVEFLVSFYNNEISEKSEIFDDQFSVERPDGSNFTLKIRSTKLEDSAMYFCASKLERGWETQYFGPGTRLLVL.

Many counts were recorded for this clonotype. This chain joins TRBV6-5 and TRBJ1-2; D is unresolved. The germline V gene has CDR1 MNHEY and CDR2 SVGAGI. The CDR3 spans 14 residues. Trimming cost V 9 bases and J 4 bases, with 18 bases left between them. CDR3 sequence reads: CASSPGALSYGYTF. CDR3 coding DNA: TGTGCCAGTAGCCCGGGAGCTTTATCCTATGGCTACACCTTC.

This clonotype was counted at least ten times. J is TRBJ2-6 and V is TRBV6-5, with D possibly matching TRBD2 (6 bases). The CDR3 has 16 residues. Between the trimmed V and J ends, which lost 2 bases and 2 bases, there was a span of 10 bases. Germline V gene sequence: CDR1 MNHEY, CDR2 SVGAGI. CDR3 sequence reads: CASSYRGVTGANVLTF. The CDR3 DNA sequence: TGTGCCAGCAGTTACCGCGGGGTAACTGGGGCCAACGTCCTGACTTTC.

Ten or more counts support this clonotype. This chain connects TRBV5-1 to TRBJ2-5, with 10 bases that match TRBD1. From germline, CDR1 is SGHRS and CDR2 YFSETQ. J lost 3 bases, V lost 1 base, and 6 bases had no gene match. This CDR3 comprises 16 residues. DNA for the CDR3: TGCGCCAGCAGCTTGCTGCGGACAGGGGGAGAAGAGACCCAGTACTTC. Amino acid sequence: CASSLLRTGGEETQYF.

This clonotype was seen at least ten times. J is TRBJ2-5 and V is TRBV30; D gene unclear. CDR3 length equals 12 residues. Germline V lookup: CDR1 GTSNPN, CDR2 SVGIG (reference sequence). Trimming removed 0 bases at V and 3 bases at J, with 5 bases between. The CDR3 region has the DNA TGTGCCTGGAGTGTGTTCAAAGAGACCCAGTACTTC. Protein sequence: CAWSVFKETQYF.

The CDR3 region is CASSKATSGGAPSTDTQYF. As DNA, the CDR3 is TGTGCCAGTAGTAAGGCAACTAGCGGGGGAGCCCCAAGCACAGATACGCAGTATTTT. The rearrangement links TRBV19 to TRBJ2-3; 11 positions match TRBD2. The CDR3 is 19 amino acids. The trim removed 4 bases at V and 0 bases at J, leaving 12 bases unmatched. Germline CDR1 reads LNHDA; CDR2 reads SQIVND (reference sequence).

Judged by abundance, this clonotype is medium-sized. The chain combines TRBV5-1 with TRBJ2-1; the D gene could be TRBD1 or TRBD2 (5 bases each). Trimming removed 2 bases at V and 4 bases at J, with 10 bases between. CDR3 length: 14 residues. Germline V CDR1 and CDR2: SGHRS, YFSETQ. The CDR3 DNA follows: TGCGCCAGCAGCTTCGGGACGTCTTACAATGAGCAGTTCTTC. It yields the protein CASSFGTSYNEQFF.

The gene calls are TRBV5-1 and TRBJ2-7; D remains unclear. Trimming removed 0 bases from V and 4 bases from J, with 11 bases in between. Germline values: CDR1 SGHRS, CDR2 YFSETQ. This CDR3 comprises 14 residues. As DNA, the CDR3 is TGCGCCAGCAGCTTGGTGCCCGGCCAGTACGAGCAGTACTTC. Amino acids: CASSLVPGQYEQYF.

In its sample, this clonotype was seen once. This rearrangement joins TRBV15 to TRBJ2-5; D is possibly TRBD2 (5 bases). CDR1 is LNHNV, CDR2 YYDKDF, per germline (reference sequence). The germline V and J ends were trimmed by 0 bases and 4 bases, with 15 bases remaining between them. The CDR3 is 16 amino acids. CDR3 protein: CATSRDLQGSGETQYF. The CDR3 DNA reads TGTGCCACCAGCAGAGATCTCCAAGGGAGCGGAGAGACCCAGTACTTC.

The sample holds a few counts of this clonotype. CDR3 loop: CASSRVGQNTEAFF. In DNA form, the CDR3 reads TGTGCCAGCAGCCGGGTGGGGCAGAACACTGAAGCTTTCTTT. This rearrangement joins TRBV7-3 to TRBJ1-1; tentative D call: TRBD1 (5 bases). Trimming pared 5 bases from V and 1 base from J, leaving 11 bases between. CDR3 length: 14 amino acids. From germline, CDR1 is SGHTA and CDR2 FQGTGA.

This clonotype was counted many times. The chain employs TRBV24-1 and TRBJ1-3, with 7 positions matching TRBD1. Germline CDR1 reads KGHDR; CDR2 reads SFDVKD. The CDR3 consists of 17 residues. Trimming took 4 bases from V and 0 from J; bases not matched to a gene: 8. CDR3 amino acids: CATSDPRGGLSGNTIYF. CDR3 DNA: TGTGCCACCAGTGACCCCCGAGGGGGCCTCTCTGGAAACACCATATATTTT.

The rearrangement uses TRBV5-6 and TRBJ1-5; D not resolved. CDR1 is SGHDT and CDR2 is YYEEEE in the germline V gene. V was cut by 2 bases and J by 4 bases, with 4 bases left in between. There are 12 residues in the CDR3. The CDR3 DNA follows: TGTGCCAGCAGCTTCCAGAATCAGCCCCAGCATTTT. Its protein product is CASSFQNQPQHF. Based on the CDR3 plus reference TRBV5-6 and TRBJ1-5, the full variable domain is DAGVTQSPTHLIKTRGQQVTLRCSPKSGHDTVSWYQQALGQGPQFIFQYYEEEERQRGNFPDRFSGHQFPNYSSELNVNALLLGDSALYLCASSFQNQPQHFGDGTRLSIL.

This clonotype was observed many times. The V and J genes are TRBV12-3 or TRBV12-4 and TRBJ2-1, with D possibly TRBD1 on 6 matching bases. The CDR3 is 14 residues long. V was trimmed by 8 bases and J by 1 base, leaving 12 bases between them. This CDR3 is CASALDRSYNEQFF. DNA for the CDR3: TGTGCCAGCGCCCTGGACAGATCCTACAATGAGCAGTTCTTC.

This clonotype was detected many times. The V call is TRBV3-1, the J call TRBJ2-3; D is possibly TRBD1 (5 bases). The CDR3 has 16 residues. V lost 0 bases, J lost 3 bases, and 13 bases lay in between. CDR1 is LGHDT and CDR2 is YNNKEL in the germline V gene (reference sequence). The chain's CDR3 is CASSQDLGARTDTQYF. CDR3 nucleotide sequence: TGTGCCAGCAGCCAAGATTTAGGGGCAAGGACAGATACGCAGTATTTT.

This clonotype was seen at least ten times. The chain has TRBV10-3 and TRBJ2-7, with TRBD1 identical over 9 bases. The J segment lost 6 bases and the V segment lost 2 bases, leaving 8 bases of the junction unmatched. The CDR3 is made up of 15 amino acids. CDR1 is ENHRY and CDR2 is SYGVKD in the germline V gene. In DNA form, the CDR3 reads TGTGCCATCAGTGAGCCTGGGACAGGGAAGAGCGAGCAGTACTTC. This sequence encodes CAISEPGTGKSEQYF.

In this sample, this clonotype turned up many times. The rearrangement uses TRBV4-3 and TRBJ2-3, with D hard to call. Germline assignment: CDR1 LGHNA and CDR2 YSLEER. V shed 1 base and J shed 4 bases, with 6 bases lying between them. CDR3 length: 13 amino acids. The CDR3 reads CASSQARSDTQYF. CDR3 in DNA: TGCGCCAGCAGCCAAGCCCGCTCAGATACGCAGTATTTT.

This clonotype was counted ten times or more. The chain has TRBV10-2 and TRBJ2-4, with TRBD2 matching over 10 bases. CDR3 size: 15 residues. Germline V gene data show CDR1 as WSHSY and CDR2 as SAAADI. The V gene end was trimmed by 10 bases and the J gene end by 8 bases; junction bases not matched to a gene: 14. DNA of the CDR3: TGCGCCACGAAGGAAGGTCTAGCGGGAGTATACATTCAGTACTTC. It specifies CATKEGLAGVYIQYF.

This clonotype was recorded a few times. The chain combines TRBV6-5 with TRBJ2-7, with a tentative D call TRBD2 (5 bases). The CDR3 has 14 residues. CDR1 is MNHEY and CDR2 is SVGAGI in the germline V gene. Trimming shortened V by 6 bases and J by 5 bases, and 17 bases separated the two germline ends. This CDR3 is CASRRTLVPDEQYF. Here the CDR3 DNA reads TGTGCCAGCAGGCGAACACTAGTTCCGGACGAGCAGTACTTC.

The sample holds many counts of this clonotype. The chain couples TRBV7-9 to TRBJ2-1, with 9 bases aligning to TRBD2. Germline CDR1 is SEHNR and CDR2 is FQNEAQ (reference sequence). This CDR3 has 15 amino acids. The V segment lost 8 bases and the J segment 4 bases; nucleotides outside the gene matches: 9. CDR3 sequence (DNA): TGTGCCAGCTGGATAGCGGGAGTGGAGTACAATGAGCAGTTCTTC. This encodes CASWIAGVEYNEQFF.